This T cell receptor beta chain came from a study of blood T cell repertoires in COVID-19. TCRdb keeps only in-frame clones here, not all; method: immunoSEQ multiplex PCR. The repertoire holds 360,000 or so clones, with roughly nine tenths as singletons. The sequenced sample was PBMCs or T cells enriched from blood (not recorded which). The sequence was obtained from a woman in her 30s who had recovered from COVID-19.

The CDR3 is CASSLPPVRTDTQYF. DNA for the CDR3: TGTGCCAGCAGCCTACCCCCCGTGAGGACAGATACGCAGTATTTT. V usage is TRBV11-2 and J usage is TRBJ2-3; D gene uncertain. CDR1 is SGHAT, CDR2 FQNNGV, per germline. V was cut by 5 bases and J by 3 bases, with 15 bases left in between. The length of the CDR3 is 15 residues.